What follows describes a single T cell receptor beta chain. In this sample, this clonotype turned up many times. Its antigen is unknown. Base-call qualities are not available, and no considerably larger clone is one nucleotide away. The data derive from a study of T cells in Graves' hyperthyroidism and ophthalmopathy (dated by TCRdb to the late 2010s). Describing the broader study: Peripheral blood samples were taken at initial diagnosis, before any treatment was given. Once sampling was done, hyperthyroidism patients were given methimazole at a starting dose of 30 mg daily, whereas ophthalmopathy patients were given high-dose intravenous methylprednisolone. For training and testing, the 80 to 100 patients in the discovery cohort were randomly divided in a 7:3 ratio. A discovery cohort of about 96 patients, roughly 45 with Graves' ophthalmopathy and about 58 with stable Graves' hyperthyroidism, was used to find distinguishing TCR V-J signatures. In about six Graves' hyperthyroidism patients, the study also compared T-cell repertoires from thyroid tissue with T-cell repertoires from blood. Whether ophthalmopathy could be predicted prospectively was tested in an independent validation cohort made up of about 18 hyperthyroidism patients plus 17 patients who later progressed to ophthalmopathy. TCR Vbeta CDR3 sequencing of roughly 140 peripheral blood samples (43 ophthalmopathy, roughly 74 hyperthyroidism and some 17 progressor patients) is reported in the paper. Points the paper makes about the study in general: No statistical method was used to fix the sample size in advance, and group allocation was not hidden from the investigators. In validation, progression to ophthalmopathy was predicted by the model with around 70% sensitivity and 72.22% specificity, a median of 6.5 months before onset. A 13 V-J signature model separated ophthalmopathy from stable hyperthyroidism, with nearly 90% sensitivity and 81% to 82% specificity in cross-validation and 80%/75% in testing. Most expanded thyroid clonotypes (frequency above 0.001) were also found in blood, which suggests that blood repertoires may mirror thyroid immune responses.

Spanning cysteine to phenylalanine, the CDR3 consists of 15 amino acids. Just CDR3 DNA is preserved here, 45 bases in frame from base 1. Relative to germline, V is 0 bases shorter and J is 5 bases shorter, with 11 bases between their ends. CDR1 and CDR2 (SGHTA, FQGNSA) derive from the germline V gene. In the ophthalmopathy patients, disease was moderately to severely active, with a Clinical Activity Score of 3 or more, a NOSPECS grade of 4 or more, and a duration of less than 3 months. Any patient with an uncontrolled infection, another autoimmune disease, pregnancy or lactation was excluded. Clinical symptoms, serum thyroxine and TRAb, thyroid ultrasound, and orbital computed tomography formed the basis for the diagnoses. Ficoll-Paque density gradient centrifugation was used to isolate PBMCs from 9.5 to 10 ml of fresh peripheral blood. Total RNA was extracted with Trizol reagent, and quality was checked on an Agilent 2100 Bioanalyzer.

Amplification of TCR beta CDR3 regions was carried out from RNA transcripts. The first round of RT-PCR for the TCR CDR3 was performed with the HTBI primer set and the Qiagen OneStep RT-PCR kit. A second multiplex PCR round built the libraries, followed by size selection and purification. Paired-end sequencing of the libraries was performed with 100 bp reads on an Illumina HiSeq2000. As for the authors' bioinformatics: SOAPnuke was used to process the raw data, throwing out any read that contained adapters or uncalled bases, had a mean Phred below 15, or lacked an exact constant-primer or identifier match. COPE v1.2.5 was used to merge high-quality paired reads, and clonotypes were defined as unique nucleotide sequences. MiTCR v1.1 was used to align clonotypes to the IMGT TRBV, TRBD and TRBJ reference segments. The analysis was restricted to V-J combinations with a frequency above 0.0001, which together covered roughly 99% of the repertoires. A TCS score was defined as the ratio of F50 (clonal expansion) to E x V (chaos), with BLOSUM62-based TCRdist applied between CDR3 peptides within each V-J. Welch's t-statistics and random forest reduced approximately 520 V-J features to roughly 13, which were used in a naive Bayes classifier (R e1071). TCRdb took the public reads, trimmed them with fastp at Q25, ran MiXCR for clone calling and kept in-frame beta chains. Every CDR3 protein is listed once, alongside the most common genes and DNA of its rows. TCRdb, rather than the study authors, made the V and J calls. The sample has about half a million distinct CDR3 sequences on record, less than 25% of them singletons. The ten largest clones take up 11% of the sample.

The chain employs TRBV7-2 and TRBJ1-5; a confident D gene designation cannot be given. The sample taken for sequencing was blood. The TCR comes from a young woman with Graves' ophthalmopathy. The bases read TGTGCCAGCAGCTTAGCCGGCCATTCTGATCAGCCCCAGCATTTT. It translates as CASSLAGHSDQPQHF.